The T cell receptor (beta chain) described here comes from a study of long-term antiretroviral therapy in people with HIV. Study conclusions and caveats: Neither ART adherence, viral resistance nor therapy changes were documented.

Every sample had about 0.85-10 million cryopreserved PBMC in it before DNA extraction. Survey-level resolution applied to immunoSEQ assay v3.0. For each individual sample, sequencing targeted 40,000-50,000 T-cell genomes. Profiled with immunoSEQ multiplex PCR; TCRdb holds only in-frame clones, not every one. The top ten clones hold about a fifth of a sample with under 15,000 clones, around 77% of them seen once. V gave up 3 bases and J gave up 2 bases; unmatched junction bases: 8. This CDR3 spans 17 amino acids. Germline-derived CDR1 and CDR2 are SGHNT and YYREEE (reference sequence). Comments on this clone: Its target is unknown.

The gene calls are TRBV5-4 and TRBJ2-2, with TRBD2 matching over 9 bases. The receptor was derived from a woman aged 40-49 years with HIV. Sample: unsorted PBMCs, taken 0.5 years before starting antiretroviral therapy. The CDR3 DNA sequence: TGTGCCAGCAGCTCAAATAGCGGGGGATTTAACACCGGGGAGCTGTTTTTT. It is translated as CASSSNSGGFNTGELFF. Drawing the rest from reference TRBV5-4 and TRBJ2-2, the complete variable domain is ETGVTQSPTHLIKTRGQQVTLRCSSQSGHNTVSWYQQALGQGPQFIFQYYREEENGRGNFPPRFSGLQFPNYSSELNVNALELDDSALYLCASSSNSGGFNTGELFFGEGSRLTVL.